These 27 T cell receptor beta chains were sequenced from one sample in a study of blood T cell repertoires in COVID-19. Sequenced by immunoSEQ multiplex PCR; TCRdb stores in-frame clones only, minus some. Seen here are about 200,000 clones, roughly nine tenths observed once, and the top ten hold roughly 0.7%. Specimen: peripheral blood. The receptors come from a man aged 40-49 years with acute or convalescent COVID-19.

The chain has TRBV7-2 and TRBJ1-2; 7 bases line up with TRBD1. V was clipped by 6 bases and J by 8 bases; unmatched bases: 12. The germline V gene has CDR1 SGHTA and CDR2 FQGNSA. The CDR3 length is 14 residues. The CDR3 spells CASSYGRIQGGYTF. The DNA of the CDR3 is TGTGCCAGCAGTTATGGCCGGATACAGGGGGGCTACACCTTC.

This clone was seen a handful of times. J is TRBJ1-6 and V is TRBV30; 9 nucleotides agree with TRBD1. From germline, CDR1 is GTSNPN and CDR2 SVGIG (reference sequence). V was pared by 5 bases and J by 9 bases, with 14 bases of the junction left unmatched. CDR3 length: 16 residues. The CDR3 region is CAWGGNTGQGSSPLHF. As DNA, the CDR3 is TGTGCCTGGGGGGGGAATACGGGACAGGGAAGTTCACCCCTCCACTTT.

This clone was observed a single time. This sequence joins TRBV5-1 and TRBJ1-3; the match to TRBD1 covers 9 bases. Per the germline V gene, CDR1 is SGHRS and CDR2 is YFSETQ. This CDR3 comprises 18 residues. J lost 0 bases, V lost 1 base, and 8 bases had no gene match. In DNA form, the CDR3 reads TGCGCCAGCAGCTTGCGCGGACAGGGGTCATACTCTGGAAACACCATATATTTT. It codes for CASSLRGQGSYSGNTIYF.

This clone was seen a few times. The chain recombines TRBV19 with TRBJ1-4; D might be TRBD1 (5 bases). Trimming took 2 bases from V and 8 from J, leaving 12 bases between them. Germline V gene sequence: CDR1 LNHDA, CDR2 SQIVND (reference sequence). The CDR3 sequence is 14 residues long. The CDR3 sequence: CASSISQGGEKLFF. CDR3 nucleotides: TGTGCCAGTAGTATAAGCCAGGGAGGGGAAAAACTGTTTTTT.

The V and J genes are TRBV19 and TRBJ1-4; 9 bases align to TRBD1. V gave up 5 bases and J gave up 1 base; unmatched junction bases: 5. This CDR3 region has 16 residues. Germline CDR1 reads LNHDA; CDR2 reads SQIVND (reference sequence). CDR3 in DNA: TGTGCCAGTAGTTTGGGACAGGGAGTAACTAATGAAAAACTGTTTTTT. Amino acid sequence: CASSLGQGVTNEKLFF. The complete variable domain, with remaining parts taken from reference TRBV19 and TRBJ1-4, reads DGGITQSPKYLFRKEGQNVTLSCEQNLNHDAMYWYRQDPGQGLRLIYYSQIVNDFQKGDIAEGYSVSREKKESFPLTVTSAQKNPTAFYLCASSLGQGVTNEKLFFGSGTQLSVL.

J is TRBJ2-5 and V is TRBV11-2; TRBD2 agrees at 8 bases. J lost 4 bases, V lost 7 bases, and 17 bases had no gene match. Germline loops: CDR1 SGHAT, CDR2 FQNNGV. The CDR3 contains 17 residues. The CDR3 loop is CASTIRTWGREGETQYF. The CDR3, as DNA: TGTGCCAGCACCATCCGCACCTGGGGTCGGGAGGGAGAGACCCAGTACTTC.

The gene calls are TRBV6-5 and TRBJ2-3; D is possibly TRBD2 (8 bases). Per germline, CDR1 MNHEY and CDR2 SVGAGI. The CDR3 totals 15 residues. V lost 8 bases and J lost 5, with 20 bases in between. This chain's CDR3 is CASRKGLGGIDTQYF. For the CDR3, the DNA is TGTGCCAGCCGAAAGGGACTAGGGGGCATAGATACGCAGTATTTT.

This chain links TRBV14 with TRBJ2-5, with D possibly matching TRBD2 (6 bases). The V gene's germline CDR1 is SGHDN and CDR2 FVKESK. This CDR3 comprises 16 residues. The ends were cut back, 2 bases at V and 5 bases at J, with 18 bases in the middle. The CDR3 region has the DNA TGTGCCAGCAGCCAAACAATTGGGTCTGCGGGGGAGACCCAGTACTTC. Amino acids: CASSQTIGSAGETQYF. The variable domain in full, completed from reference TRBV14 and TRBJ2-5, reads EAGVTQFPSHSVIEKGQTVTLRCDPISGHDNLYWYRRVMGKEIKFLLHFVKESKQDESGMPNNRFLAERTGGTYSTLKVQPAELEDSGVYFCASSQTIGSAGETQYFGPGTRLLVL.

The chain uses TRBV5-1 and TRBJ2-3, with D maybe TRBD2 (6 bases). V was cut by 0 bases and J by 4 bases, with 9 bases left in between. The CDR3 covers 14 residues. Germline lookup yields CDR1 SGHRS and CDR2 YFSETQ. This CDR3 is CASSLGLGPDTQYF. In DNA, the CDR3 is TGCGCCAGCAGCTTGGGACTAGGACCAGATACGCAGTATTTT.

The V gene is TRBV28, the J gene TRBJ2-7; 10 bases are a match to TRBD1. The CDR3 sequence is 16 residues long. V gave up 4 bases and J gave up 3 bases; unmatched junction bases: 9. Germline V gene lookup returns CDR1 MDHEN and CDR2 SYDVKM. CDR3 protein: CASSSMDRGGFYEQYF. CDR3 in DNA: TGTGCCAGCAGTTCCATGGACAGGGGGGGATTCTACGAGCAGTACTTC.

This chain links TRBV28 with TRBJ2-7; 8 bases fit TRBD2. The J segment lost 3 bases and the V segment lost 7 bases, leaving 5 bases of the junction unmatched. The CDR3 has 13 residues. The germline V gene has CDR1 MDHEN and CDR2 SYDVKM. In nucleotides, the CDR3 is TGTGCCAGCACCCCGGGAGGGAACTACGAGCAGTACTTC. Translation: CASTPGGNYEQYF.

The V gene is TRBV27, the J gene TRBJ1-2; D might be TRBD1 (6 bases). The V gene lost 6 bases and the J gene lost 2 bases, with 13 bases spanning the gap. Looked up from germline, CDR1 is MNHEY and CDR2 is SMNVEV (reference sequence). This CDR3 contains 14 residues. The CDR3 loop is CASRGYDRNYGYTF. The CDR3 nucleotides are TGTGCCAGCAGGGGGTATGACAGGAACTATGGCTACACCTTC.

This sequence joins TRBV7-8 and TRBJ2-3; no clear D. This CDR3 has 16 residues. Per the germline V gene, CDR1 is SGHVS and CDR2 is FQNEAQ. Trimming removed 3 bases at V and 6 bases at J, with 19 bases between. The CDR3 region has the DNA TGTGCCAGCAGCTTGGGTGGAGAGACCCATTTCGATACGCAGTATTTT. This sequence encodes CASSLGGETHFDTQYF. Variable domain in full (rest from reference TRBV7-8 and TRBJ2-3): GAGVSQSPRYKVAKRGQDVALRCDPISGHVSLFWYQQALGQGPEFLTYFQNEAQLDKSGLPSDRFFAERPEGSVSTLKIQRTQQEDSAVYLCASSLGGETHFDTQYFGPGTRLTVL.

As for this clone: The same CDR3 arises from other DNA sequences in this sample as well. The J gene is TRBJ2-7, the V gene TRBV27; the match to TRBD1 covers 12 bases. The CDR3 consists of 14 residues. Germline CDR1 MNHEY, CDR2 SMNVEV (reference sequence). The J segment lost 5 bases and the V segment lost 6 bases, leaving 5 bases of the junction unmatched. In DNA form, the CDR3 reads TGTGCCAGCAGCCCCGGGACAGGGGGCCACGAGCAGTACTTC. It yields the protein CASSPGTGGHEQYF.

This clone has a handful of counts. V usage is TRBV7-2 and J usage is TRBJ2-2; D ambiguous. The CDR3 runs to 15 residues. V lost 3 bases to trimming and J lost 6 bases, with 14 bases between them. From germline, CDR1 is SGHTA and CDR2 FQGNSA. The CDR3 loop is CASSLGSTQAGELFF. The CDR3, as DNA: TGTGCCAGCAGCTTGGGTTCGACCCAGGCCGGGGAGCTGTTTTTT.

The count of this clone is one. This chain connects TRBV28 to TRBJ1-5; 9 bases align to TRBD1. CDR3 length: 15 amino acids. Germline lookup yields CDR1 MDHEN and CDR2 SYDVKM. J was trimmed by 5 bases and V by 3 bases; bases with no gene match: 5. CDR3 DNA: TGTGCCAGCAGTTTCTCTGGGACAGGGTATCAGCCCCAGCATTTT. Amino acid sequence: CASSFSGTGYQPQHF.

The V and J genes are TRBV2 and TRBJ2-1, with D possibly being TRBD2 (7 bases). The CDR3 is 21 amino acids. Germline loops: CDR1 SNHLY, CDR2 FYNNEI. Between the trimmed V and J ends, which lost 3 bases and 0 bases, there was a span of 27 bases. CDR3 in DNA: TGTGCCAGCAGTGAGACGTTCGACGAGGGGGGGGAGATAAGCTCCTACAATGAGCAGTTCTTC. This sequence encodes CASSETFDEGGEISSYNEQFF.

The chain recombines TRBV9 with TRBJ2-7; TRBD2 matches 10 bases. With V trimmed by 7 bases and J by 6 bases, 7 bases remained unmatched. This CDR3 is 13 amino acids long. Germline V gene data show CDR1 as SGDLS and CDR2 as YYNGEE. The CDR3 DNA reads TGTGCCAGCCAGGCGTCTAGCGGGAGCGAGCAGTACTTC. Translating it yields CASQASSGSEQYF.

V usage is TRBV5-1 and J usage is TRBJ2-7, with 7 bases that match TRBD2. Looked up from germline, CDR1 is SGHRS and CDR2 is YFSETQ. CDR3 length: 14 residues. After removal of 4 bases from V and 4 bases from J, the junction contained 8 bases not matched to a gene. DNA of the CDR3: TGCGCCAGCAGCCGGGGGGAAAGTGGGTACGAGCAGTACTTC. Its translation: CASSRGESGYEQYF.

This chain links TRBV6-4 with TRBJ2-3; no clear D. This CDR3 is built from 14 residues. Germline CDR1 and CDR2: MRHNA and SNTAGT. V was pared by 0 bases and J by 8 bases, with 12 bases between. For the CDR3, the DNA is TGTGCCAGCAGTGACTCGAGTCTAGTTGGTACGCAGTATTTT. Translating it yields CASSDSSLVGTQYF.

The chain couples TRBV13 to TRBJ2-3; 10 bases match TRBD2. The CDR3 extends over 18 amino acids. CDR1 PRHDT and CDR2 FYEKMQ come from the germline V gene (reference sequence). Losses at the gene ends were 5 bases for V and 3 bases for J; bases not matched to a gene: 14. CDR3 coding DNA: TGTGCCAGCAGCGCCGGGACTAGCGCACCCCGGGGGACAGATACGCAGTATTTT. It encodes CASSAGTSAPRGTDTQYF. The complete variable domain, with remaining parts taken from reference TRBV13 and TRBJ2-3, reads AAGVIQSPRHLIKEKRETATLKCYPIPRHDTVYWYQQGPGQDPQFLISFYEKMQSDKGSIPDRFSAQQFSDYHSELNMSSLELGDSALYFCASSAGTSAPRGTDTQYFGPGTRLTVL.

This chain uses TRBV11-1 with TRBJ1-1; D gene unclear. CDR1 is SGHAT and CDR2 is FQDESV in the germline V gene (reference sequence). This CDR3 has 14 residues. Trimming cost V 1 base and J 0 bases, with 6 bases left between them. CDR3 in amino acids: CASSLGQLNTEAFF. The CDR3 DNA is TGTGCCAGCAGCTTAGGACAATTGAACACTGAAGCTTTCTTT.

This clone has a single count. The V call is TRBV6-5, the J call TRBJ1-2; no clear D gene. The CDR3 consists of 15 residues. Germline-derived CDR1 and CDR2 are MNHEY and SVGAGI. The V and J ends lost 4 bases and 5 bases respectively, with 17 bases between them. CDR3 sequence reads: CASSWRVRAGYGYTF. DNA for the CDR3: TGTGCCAGCAGTTGGAGGGTTAGGGCGGGGTATGGCTACACCTTC.

The CDR3 loop reads CASSDIRMGNEQFF. In DNA, the CDR3 is TGTGCCAGCTCCGACATTAGGATGGGTAATGAGCAGTTCTTC. This chain uses TRBV27 with TRBJ2-1; D not resolved. Germline V gene data show CDR1 as MNHEY and CDR2 as SMNVEV (reference sequence). The CDR3 runs to 14 residues. V lost 8 bases and J 7 bases, leaving 18 bases between the germline ends.

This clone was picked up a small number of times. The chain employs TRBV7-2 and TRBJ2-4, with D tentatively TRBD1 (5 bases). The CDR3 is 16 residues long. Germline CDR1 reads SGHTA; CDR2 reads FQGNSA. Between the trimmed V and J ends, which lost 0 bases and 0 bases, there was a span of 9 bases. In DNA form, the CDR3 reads TGTGCCAGCAGCTTAGCTTCTCAGGGAGCCAAAAACATTCAGTACTTC. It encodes CASSLASQGAKNIQYF.

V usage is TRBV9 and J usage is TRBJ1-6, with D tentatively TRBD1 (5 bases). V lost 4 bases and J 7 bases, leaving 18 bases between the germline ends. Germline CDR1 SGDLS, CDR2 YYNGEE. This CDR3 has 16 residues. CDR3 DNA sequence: TGTGCCAGCAGCCCGCGGGGGGATCAGCCCAATTCACCCCTCCACTTT. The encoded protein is CASSPRGDQPNSPLHF.

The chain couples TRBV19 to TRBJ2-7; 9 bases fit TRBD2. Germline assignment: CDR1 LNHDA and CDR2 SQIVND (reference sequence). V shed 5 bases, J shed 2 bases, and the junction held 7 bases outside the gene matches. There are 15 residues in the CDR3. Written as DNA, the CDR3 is TGTGCCAGTAGTGCTTTTGCTAGCGGGGCCTACGAGCAGTACTTC. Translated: CASSAFASGAYEQYF.